A selection of T cell receptor beta chains follows, all from one sample in a study of cytomegalovirus exposure and HLA in healthy donors. TCRdb keeps only in-frame clones here, not all; method: immunoSEQ multiplex PCR. This table has 130,000 to 150,000 clones, just under 80% appearing once. Sample: PBMCs. All receptors come from a man aged 25 to 45 in good health and CMV-seronegative. The CDR3 runs from the conserved cysteine through the conserved F or W. A D gene is named only where the DNA matches it firmly. Clone size is shown for a subset of rows, as once, few, many or a class of expanded clone.

D	size	V	J	CDR3	DNA
NA	NA	TRBV27	TRBJ1-4	CASSFAGVGEKLFF	TGTGCCAGCAGTTTTGCAGGGGTGGGAGAAAAACTGTTTTTT
TRBD2	NA	TRBV7-2	TRBJ2-7	CASSLTATAGGYEQYF	TGTGCCAGCAGCCTAACCGCAACGGCGGGAGGGTACGAGCAGTACTTC
NA	few	TRBV6-1	TRBJ1-2	CASRDFYGYTF	TGTGCCAGCAGAGACTTCTATGGCTACACCTTC
TRBD2	few	TRBV19	TRBJ2-7	CASSIGGGSSYEQYF	TGTGCCAGTAGTATAGGGGGCGGGAGCTCCTACGAGCAGTACTTC
NA	NA	TRBV28	TRBJ2-7	CASSLPVSYEQYF	TGTGCCAGCAGTTTACCCGTCTCCTACGAGCAGTACTTC
NA	NA	TRBV6-1	TRBJ1-1	CASSPQGTTNTEAFF	TGTGCCAGCAGCCCGCAGGGCACGACGAACACTGAAGCTTTCTTT
NA	NA	TRBV29-1	TRBJ2-7	CSVRQSGRHEQYF	TGCAGCGTTCGACAGAGTGGAAGACACGAGCAGTACTTC
TRBD1	NA	TRBV5-1	TRBJ2-7	CASSFETGTGFLYEQYF	TGCGCCAGCAGCTTCGAGACAGGGACGGGGTTCTTATACGAGCAGTACTTC
TRBD1	NA	TRBV6-5	TRBJ1-5	CASSGGTGNNQPQHF	TGTGCCAGCAGCGGCGGGACAGGGAACAATCAGCCCCAGCATTTT
TRBD1	NA	TRBV5-4	TRBJ1-1	CASSAGWDRANTEAFF	TGTGCCAGCAGCGCTGGATGGGACAGGGCGAACACTGAAGCTTTCTTT
NA	NA	TRBV5-1	TRBJ2-2	CASSLVRGSNTGELFF	TGCGCCAGCAGCTTGGTACGGGGGTCGAACACCGGGGAGCTGTTTTTT
TRBD1	few	TRBV5-6	TRBJ2-7	CASSFGTGRHEQYF	TGTGCCAGCAGCTTTGGGACAGGGCGCCACGAGCAGTACTTC
NA	few	TRBV25-1	TRBJ2-7	CASSPPTRTYEQYF	TGTGCCAGCAGCCCGCCGACTCGAACCTACGAGCAGTACTTC
TRBD1	NA	TRBV19	TRBJ2-5	CASSVDRGGETQYF	TGTGCCAGTAGTGTTGACAGGGGCGGTGAGACCCAGTACTTC
TRBD1	NA	TRBV19	TRBJ1-4	CASSTGQGWEKLFF	TGTGCCAGTAGTACGGGACAGGGTTGGGAAAAACTGTTTTTT
TRBD1	NA	TRBV30	TRBJ1-4	CAWTRQGGSNEKLFF	TGTGCCTGGACCCGACAGGGGGGATCTAATGAAAAACTGTTTTTT
TRBD1	NA	TRBV9	TRBJ1-5	CASSTGTGHQPQHF	TGTGCCAGCAGTACCGGGACAGGGCATCAGCCCCAGCATTTT
NA	NA	TRBV30	TRBJ1-2	CAWSRRDYGYTF	TGTGCCTGGAGCCGACGGGACTATGGCTACACCTTC
TRBD1	NA	TRBV5-1	TRBJ2-7	CASSLPSGQPAGEQYF	TGCGCCAGCAGCTTGCCCTCGGGACAGCCTGCCGGCGAGCAGTACTTC
NA	NA	TRBV28	TRBJ1-2	CASSTTTANYGYTF	TGTGCCAGCAGTACCACGACAGCAAACTATGGCTACACCTTC
TRBD1	once	TRBV25-1	TRBJ1-1	CASRERQGIGAFF	TGTGCCAGCAGGGAGAGACAGGGGATAGGGGCTTTCTTT
TRBD1	NA	TRBV18	TRBJ1-1	CASSPGLDRGTEAFF	TGTGCCAGCTCACCGGGGCTGGACAGGGGGACTGAAGCTTTCTTT
NA	NA	TRBV18	TRBJ1-5	CASSPGENQPQHF	TGTGCCAGCTCACCGGGAGAAAATCAGCCCCAGCATTTT
TRBD1	NA	TRBV2	TRBJ1-4	CASSEGAGGDEKLFF	TGTGCCAGCAGTGAAGGGGCAGGGGGCGATGAAAAACTGTTTTTT
TRBD1	NA	TRBV10-3	TRBJ1-1	CAIRGTGRNTEAFF	TGTGCCATCAGAGGGACAGGGCGGAACACTGAAGCTTTCTTT
NA	NA	TRBV5-1	TRBJ2-7	CASSSDSPSYEQYF	TGCGCCAGCAGCTCCGACTCCCCCTCCTACGAGCAGTACTTC
TRBD1	NA	TRBV6-6	TRBJ2-7	CASRSGTDTYEQYF	TGTGCCAGCAGATCCGGGACAGATACCTACGAGCAGTACTTC
NA	NA	TRBV5-8	TRBJ1-2	CASSLLPDYGYTF	TGTGCCAGCAGCTTGCTACCGGACTATGGCTACACCTTC
NA	NA	TRBV28	TRBJ1-1	CASTTPGGGYTEAFF	TGTGCCAGCACCACTCCGGGGGGGGGTTACACTGAAGCTTTCTTT